A selection of T cell receptor beta chains follows, all from one sample in a study of T cells after yellow fever vaccination. TCRdb recomputed calls from the 5' RACE reads with MiXCR, one row per CDR3 protein. The sample lists approximately 300,000 distinct CDR3 sequences, around 6.8% occurring once. The sample consisted of PBMCs, taken around 45 days after the first yellow fever vaccination. These receptors all stem from a man aged 18 to 30 who received the YFV17D yellow fever vaccine. Each CDR3 is given with its conserved first and last residue. D genes are given only for firm matches. A row's size may be missing; if present it is once, few, many or a size class.

CDR3 protein: CASSQTSGDSYEQYF
CDR3 DNA: TGCGCCAGCAGCCAAACTAGCGGGGACTCCTACGAGCAGTACTTC
clone size: .
V gene: TRBV4-1
CDR3 length: 15
D gene: TRBD2
J gene: TRBJ2-7

CDR3 protein: CSAGRIRDGAEAFF
CDR3 DNA: TGCAGTGCGGGTAGGATCAGGGACGGCGCTGAAGCTTTCTTT
clone size: few
V gene: TRBV20-1
CDR3 length: 14
D gene: .
J gene: TRBJ1-1

CDR3 protein: CASSLPTSTDTQYF
CDR3 DNA: TGCGCCAGCAGCTTACCTACTAGCACAGATACGCAGTATTTT
clone size: many
V gene: TRBV5-1
CDR3 length: 14
D gene: .
J gene: TRBJ2-3

CDR3 protein: CASSAGGQTEAFF
CDR3 DNA: TGTGCCAGCAGCGCAGGGGGCCAAACTGAAGCTTTCTTT
clone size: .
V gene: TRBV7-3
CDR3 length: 13
D gene: TRBD1
J gene: TRBJ1-1

CDR3 protein: CAITTRDRGGQETQYF
CDR3 DNA: TGTGCCATCACAACCCGGGACAGGGGAGGGCAAGAGACCCAGTACTTC
clone size: .
V gene: TRBV10-3
CDR3 length: 16
D gene: TRBD1
J gene: TRBJ2-5

CDR3 protein: CASSPGGGSGDTQYF
CDR3 DNA: TGTGCCAGCAGCCCCGGGGGGGGGAGCGGAGATACGCAGTATTTT
clone size: .
V gene: TRBV6-2/TRBV6-3
CDR3 length: 15
D gene: TRBD2
J gene: TRBJ2-3

CDR3 protein: CASSLAPWGTEAFF
CDR3 DNA: TGTGCCAGCAGTTTGGCGCCCTGGGGCACTGAAGCTTTCTTT
clone size: .
V gene: TRBV27
CDR3 length: 14
D gene: .
J gene: TRBJ1-1

CDR3 protein: CASSFGYPEAYEQYF
CDR3 DNA: TGCGCCAGCAGCTTTGGGTATCCTGAAGCCTACGAGCAGTACTTC
clone size: few
V gene: TRBV5-1
CDR3 length: 15
D gene: .
J gene: TRBJ2-7

CDR3 protein: CSARAQANGAYEQYF
CDR3 DNA: TGCAGTGCTAGAGCTCAAGCTAATGGGGCCTACGAGCAGTACTTC
clone size: few
V gene: TRBV20-1
CDR3 length: 15
D gene: .
J gene: TRBJ2-7

CDR3 protein: CASSLTGPNEQFF
CDR3 DNA: TGCGCCAGCAGCCTGACAGGGCCCAATGAGCAGTTCTTC
clone size: many
V gene: TRBV5-1
CDR3 length: 13
D gene: TRBD1
J gene: TRBJ2-1

CDR3 protein: CASSPPPPRETQYF
CDR3 DNA: TGTGCCAGCAGCCCTCCCCCCCCCCGGGAGACCCAGTACTTC
clone size: .
V gene: TRBV9
CDR3 length: 14
D gene: .
J gene: TRBJ2-5

CDR3 protein: CASSHGGGPDTQYF
CDR3 DNA: TGTGCCAGCAGCCATGGCGGGGGACCAGATACGCAGTATTTT
clone size: .
V gene: TRBV7-8
CDR3 length: 14
D gene: TRBD2
J gene: TRBJ2-3

CDR3 protein: CASSLPRESYNEQFF
CDR3 DNA: TGCGCCAGCAGCTTGCCCAGGGAGTCCTACAATGAGCAGTTCTTC
clone size: few
V gene: TRBV5-1
CDR3 length: 15
D gene: .
J gene: TRBJ2-1

CDR3 protein: CATSELGQGETQYF
CDR3 DNA: TGTGCCACCAGTGAGTTAGGACAGGGGGAGACCCAGTACTTC
clone size: .
V gene: TRBV24-1
CDR3 length: 14
D gene: TRBD1
J gene: TRBJ2-5

CDR3 protein: CASSPPGQGAIYNEQFF
CDR3 DNA: TGTGCCAGCAGCCCTCCCGGACAGGGGGCGATCTACAATGAGCAGTTCTTC
clone size: many
V gene: TRBV7-9
CDR3 length: 17
D gene: TRBD1
J gene: TRBJ2-1

CDR3 protein: CASSQAGQGAPEAFF
CDR3 DNA: TGTGCCAGCAGCCAAGCGGGACAGGGGGCCCCTGAAGCTTTCTTT
clone size: few
V gene: TRBV4-2
CDR3 length: 15
D gene: TRBD1
J gene: TRBJ1-1

CDR3 protein: CASSPRLAGGPVAGELFF
CDR3 DNA: TGCGCCAGCAGCCCCCGACTAGCGGGGGGGCCTGTGGCCGGGGAGCTGTTTTTT
clone size: few
V gene: TRBV5-1
CDR3 length: 18
D gene: TRBD2
J gene: TRBJ2-2

CDR3 protein: CASRGQGNEQFF
CDR3 DNA: TGTGCCAGCAGGGGACAGGGCAATGAGCAGTTCTTC
clone size: .
V gene: TRBV2
CDR3 length: 12
D gene: TRBD1
J gene: TRBJ2-1

CDR3 protein: CASSPGLVGTGELFF
CDR3 DNA: TGTGCCAGCAGTCCGGGACTAGTTGGAACCGGGGAGCTGTTTTTT
clone size: many
V gene: TRBV27
CDR3 length: 15
D gene: TRBD2
J gene: TRBJ2-2

CDR3 protein: CASSPAGTSGETQYF
CDR3 DNA: TGCGCCAGCAGCCCGGCAGGGACTAGCGGCGAGACCCAGTACTTC
clone size: .
V gene: TRBV5-1
CDR3 length: 15
D gene: TRBD2
J gene: TRBJ2-5

CDR3 protein: CASSRTGRNTEAFF
CDR3 DNA: TGCGCCAGCAGCAGGACCGGGAGGAACACTGAAGCTTTCTTT
clone size: few
V gene: TRBV5-1
CDR3 length: 14
D gene: .
J gene: TRBJ1-1

CDR3 protein: CASSPDSVANYGYTF
CDR3 DNA: TGTGCCAGTAGCCCGGACAGCGTGGCTAACTATGGCTACACCTTC
clone size: few
V gene: TRBV19
CDR3 length: 15
D gene: .
J gene: TRBJ1-2

CDR3 protein: CASSYDMPGVSGNTIYF
CDR3 DNA: TGTGCCAGCAGTTACGATATGCCAGGGGTCTCTGGAAACACCATATATTTT
clone size: .
V gene: TRBV6-5
CDR3 length: 17
D gene: .
J gene: TRBJ1-3

CDR3 protein: CASRGGGGSNEQFF
CDR3 DNA: TGTGCCAGCAGGGGCGGGGGGGGGTCCAATGAGCAGTTCTTC
clone size: .
V gene: TRBV6-5
CDR3 length: 14
D gene: TRBD2
J gene: TRBJ2-1

CDR3 protein: CASRRDRGGNEQFF
CDR3 DNA: TGTGCCAGCAGGAGGGACAGGGGCGGGAATGAGCAGTTCTTC
clone size: many
V gene: TRBV6-1
CDR3 length: 14
D gene: TRBD1
J gene: TRBJ2-1

CDR3 protein: CAITGTGGHEQYF
CDR3 DNA: TGTGCCATCACAGGGACAGGGGGCCACGAGCAGTACTTC
clone size: .
V gene: TRBV10-3
CDR3 length: 13
D gene: TRBD1
J gene: TRBJ2-7

CDR3 protein: CASSFRQGNTGELFF
CDR3 DNA: TGTGCCAGCAGCTTCAGGCAGGGGAACACCGGGGAGCTGTTTTTT
clone size: many
V gene: TRBV7-2
CDR3 length: 15
D gene: .
J gene: TRBJ2-2

CDR3 protein: CASSFTQRDLNF
CDR3 DNA: TGTGCCAGCAGCTTCACGCAGCGGGACCTAAACTTT
clone size: many
V gene: TRBV3-1
CDR3 length: 12
D gene: .
J gene: TRBJ1-6

CDR3 protein: CASSHLAGGYYSTDTQYF
CDR3 DNA: TGTGCCAGCAGCCATCTAGCGGGGGGGTACTACAGCACAGATACGCAGTATTTT
clone size: few
V gene: TRBV3-1
CDR3 length: 18
D gene: TRBD2
J gene: TRBJ2-3

CDR3 protein: CASSQGSSGGFTDTQYF
CDR3 DNA: TGTGCCAGCAGCCAAGGGTCTAGCGGGGGCTTCACAGATACGCAGTATTTT
clone size: .
V gene: TRBV4-2
CDR3 length: 17
D gene: TRBD2
J gene: TRBJ2-3

CDR3 protein: CASSLVAGGAFRNEQFF
CDR3 DNA: TGTGCCAGCAGCTTAGTTGCAGGGGGCGCCTTTCGCAATGAGCAGTTCTTC
clone size: .
V gene: TRBV11-2
CDR3 length: 17
D gene: TRBD1
J gene: TRBJ2-1

CDR3 protein: CASSPPGQGTYNEQFF
CDR3 DNA: TGTGCCAGCTCACCGCCGGGACAGGGGACCTACAATGAGCAGTTCTTC
clone size: many
V gene: TRBV18
CDR3 length: 16
D gene: TRBD1
J gene: TRBJ2-1

CDR3 protein: CASSVDLSTEAFF
CDR3 DNA: TGTGCCAGCAGCGTAGACCTGAGCACTGAAGCTTTCTTT
clone size: many
V gene: TRBV7-8
CDR3 length: 13
D gene: .
J gene: TRBJ1-1

CDR3 protein: CASSRDLGHEQYF
CDR3 DNA: TGTGCCAGCAGCAGGGATTTGGGACACGAGCAGTACTTC
clone size: many
V gene: TRBV4-2
CDR3 length: 13
D gene: .
J gene: TRBJ2-7

CDR3 protein: CASSYSRLEQFF
CDR3 DNA: TGTGCCAGCAGTTACTCGAGACTCGAGCAGTTCTTC
clone size: few
V gene: TRBV6-2/TRBV6-3
CDR3 length: 12
D gene: .
J gene: TRBJ2-1

CDR3 protein: CSASGQGAGRETQYF
CDR3 DNA: TGCAGTGCTAGCGGGCAGGGGGCCGGTCGAGAGACCCAGTACTTC
clone size: many
V gene: TRBV20-1
CDR3 length: 15
D gene: TRBD1
J gene: TRBJ2-5

CDR3 protein: CASSPVWGEAGELFF
CDR3 DNA: TGTGCCAGCAGCCCTGTGTGGGGCGAAGCCGGGGAGCTGTTTTTT
clone size: many
V gene: TRBV28
CDR3 length: 15
D gene: .
J gene: TRBJ2-2

CDR3 protein: CSAPRDRGGEQFF
CDR3 DNA: TGCAGTGCGCCAAGGGACAGGGGTGGAGAGCAGTTCTTC
clone size: .
V gene: TRBV20-1
CDR3 length: 13
D gene: TRBD1
J gene: TRBJ2-1

CDR3 protein: CASSVTGSETQYF
CDR3 DNA: TGTGCCAGCAGTGTAACAGGGTCAGAGACCCAGTACTTC
clone size: many
V gene: TRBV12-3/TRBV12-4
CDR3 length: 13
D gene: .
J gene: TRBJ2-5

CDR3 protein: CASSPPTGMNTEAFF
CDR3 DNA: TGTGCCAGCTCACCACCGACAGGGATGAACACTGAAGCTTTCTTT
clone size: .
V gene: TRBV18
CDR3 length: 15
D gene: TRBD1
J gene: TRBJ1-1

CDR3 protein: CASRPTGNSPLHF
CDR3 DNA: TGTGCCAGCAGGCCAACAGGGAATTCACCCCTCCACTTT
clone size: .
V gene: TRBV11-1
CDR3 length: 13
D gene: .
J gene: TRBJ1-6

CDR3 protein: CASSSVRGKAFF
CDR3 DNA: TGTGCCAGCAGCTCCGTCCGGGGTAAAGCTTTCTTT
clone size: few
V gene: TRBV13
CDR3 length: 12
D gene: .
J gene: TRBJ1-1

CDR3 protein: CCAFPPSSGATDTQYF
CDR3 DNA: TGCTGTGCCTTTCCCCCTTCTAGCGGGGCTACAGATACGCAGTATTTT
clone size: .
V gene: TRBV20-1
CDR3 length: 16
D gene: TRBD2
J gene: TRBJ2-3

CDR3 protein: CCARDLAPDSSYEQYF
CDR3 DNA: TGCTGTGCTAGAGATCTAGCCCCGGATAGCTCCTACGAGCAGTACTTC
clone size: .
V gene: TRBV20-1
CDR3 length: 16
D gene: .
J gene: TRBJ2-7

CDR3 protein: CAISDPNQPQHF
CDR3 DNA: TGTGCCATCAGTGACCCGAATCAGCCCCAGCATTTT
clone size: .
V gene: TRBV10-3
CDR3 length: 12
D gene: .
J gene: TRBJ1-5

CDR3 protein: CASSFRTSQYEQYF
CDR3 DNA: TGTGCCAGCAGCTTCAGGACTAGTCAGTACGAGCAGTACTTC
clone size: many
V gene: TRBV7-9
CDR3 length: 14
D gene: TRBD2
J gene: TRBJ2-7

CDR3 protein: CASSSSSGDQPQHF
CDR3 DNA: TGTGCCAGCAGTTCTTCTTCAGGGGATCAGCCCCAGCATTTT
clone size: few
V gene: TRBV7-9
CDR3 length: 14
D gene: .
J gene: TRBJ1-5

CDR3 protein: CASSTYQGANEKLFF
CDR3 DNA: TGTGCCAGCAGCACGTATCAGGGGGCTAATGAAAAACTGTTTTTT
clone size: few
V gene: TRBV7-2
CDR3 length: 15
D gene: TRBD1
J gene: TRBJ1-4

CDR3 protein: CASSEAGRGNEQFF
CDR3 DNA: TGTGCCAGCAGTGAAGCGGGGAGGGGCAATGAGCAGTTCTTC
clone size: few
V gene: TRBV2
CDR3 length: 14
D gene: TRBD2
J gene: TRBJ2-1

CDR3 protein: CSVIGQLNTEAFF
CDR3 DNA: TGCAGCGTTATAGGACAGCTGAACACTGAAGCTTTCTTT
clone size: few
V gene: TRBV29-1
CDR3 length: 13
D gene: .
J gene: TRBJ1-1